This T cell receptor (beta chain) was sequenced in a study of blood T cell repertoires in COVID-19 (dated by TCRdb to 2020 to 2022). For context, the study as a whole: Samples from collaborators originated in the United States, Italy and Spain and spanned both the acute and convalescent phases of COVID-19. The material from the prospective study consisted of cDNA or gDNA derived from T cells, B-cell-depleted T cells, or PBMCs. Subjects who had been exposed to COVID-19, were actively infected with it, or had recovered from it provided the deeply sampled blood TCRbeta repertoires that made up the dataset. A freely available public database, intended as a resource for researchers studying the immune response to SARS-CoV-2, is where the repertoires were released. Samples were obtained from the ongoing ImmuneRACE study (first 160 participants) and from about 1,300 subjects provided by 6 global collaborators. Sample metadata almost always included a de-identified subject ID, COVID-19 status, age in years and sex. Where HLA class I and class II types were available, the types were taken from metadata supplied by the sample provider, not from assay-based typing.

TCRbeta CDR3 regions were amplified from genomic DNA by means of the immunoSEQ Assay, a bias-controlled multiplex PCR. Under the source paper's analysis protocol: Nucleated cell counts per sample were estimated from amplification of reference gene primers within the assay. To quantify the absolute abundance of each unique TCRbeta CDR3 rearrangement, sequence reads were collapsed and filtered. Productive Simpson clonality was computed per sample as the square root of Simpson's diversity index over productive rearrangements. Entries here come from immuneACCESS through TCRdb and include only in-frame sequences with V and J called. Some clones fail to appear in such tables; in the studies checked, an unresolved V gene covers under half of the shortfall, and the cause of the remainder is unknown. The D gene and trimming were derived from the DNA, and the V and J assignments and clone size from that table. The sample has about 110,000 clones on record, 80% to 90% of them singletons. The top ten constitute over 2% of the sample.

Collaborating institutions collected whole blood in K2EDTA tubes following their own protocols. Collaborator samples were shipped for TCRbeta analysis as frozen whole blood, isolated PBMCs, or DNA extracted from either sample type. CDR1 is given as SGHTA and CDR2 as FQGNSA, both from the germline V gene. CDR3 length: 15 amino acids, cysteine to phenylalanine. The entry retains the CDR3 DNA only, 45 bases that are in frame from base 1. The junction shows trimming of 5 bases on V and 0 bases on J, and the gene matches do not reach 6 bases of it. What the authors observed across the whole study: Clinical and demographic metadata were provided uncurated, with the amount varying by source and participant.

Of note for this clone: This receptor's antigen is unknown. It has no much larger one-base neighbor in the sample; base qualities were not kept.

The chain is encoded by TRBV7-2 joined to TRBJ2-7; 8 nucleotides in the junction match TRBD1. The specimen was peripheral blood. The TCR originated in a human donor in a cohort sampled during active COVID-19. The nucleotide sequence reads TGTGCCAGCAGCACCCGGACAGGGACCTCCTACGAGCAGTACTTC. This sequence encodes CASSTRTGTSYEQYF.